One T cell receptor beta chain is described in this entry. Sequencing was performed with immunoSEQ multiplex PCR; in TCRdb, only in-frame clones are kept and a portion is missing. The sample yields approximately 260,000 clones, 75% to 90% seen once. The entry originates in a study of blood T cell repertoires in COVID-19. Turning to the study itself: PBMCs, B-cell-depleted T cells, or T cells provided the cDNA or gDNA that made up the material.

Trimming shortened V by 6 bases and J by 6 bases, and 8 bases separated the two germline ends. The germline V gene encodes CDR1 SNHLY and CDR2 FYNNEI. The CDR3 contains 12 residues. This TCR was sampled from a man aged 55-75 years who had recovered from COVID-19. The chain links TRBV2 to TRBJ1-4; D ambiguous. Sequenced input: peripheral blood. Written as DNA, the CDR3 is TGTGCCAGCAGGGTGGAGGATGAAAAACTGTTTTTT. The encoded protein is CASRVEDEKLFF.